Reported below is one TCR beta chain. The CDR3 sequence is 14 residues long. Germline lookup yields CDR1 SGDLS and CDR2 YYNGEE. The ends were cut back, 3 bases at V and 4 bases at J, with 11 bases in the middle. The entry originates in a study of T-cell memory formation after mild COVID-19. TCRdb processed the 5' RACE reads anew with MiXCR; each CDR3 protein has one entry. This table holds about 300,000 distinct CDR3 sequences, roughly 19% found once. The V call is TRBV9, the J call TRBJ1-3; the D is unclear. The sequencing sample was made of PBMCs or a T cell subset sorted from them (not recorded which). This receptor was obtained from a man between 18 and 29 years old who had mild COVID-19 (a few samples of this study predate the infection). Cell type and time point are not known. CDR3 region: CASSAHPGGNTIYF. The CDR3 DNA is TGTGCCAGCAGCGCCCACCCGGGGGGAAACACCATATATTTT.